These T cell receptor beta chains were read from a single sample in a study of identical twins. A single record per CDR3 protein comes from TCRdb applying MiXCR to the 5' RACE reads. The sample contains about 490,000 distinct CDR3 sequences, over 12% of which appear only once. The data were also submitted as part of a second study, on yellow fever vaccine responses in identical twins.

The sequenced sample was CD4+ T cells sorted from blood. Receptor source: a woman aged 18-29 years in good health. Each CDR3 is given with its conserved first and last residue. D genes are given only for firm matches. Size values are once, few and many counts, or a class for expanded clones, and some rows have none.

. TRBJ2-1 TRBV15 . TGTGCCACCAGTCTAGGCTCCTACAATGAGCAGTTCTTC CATSLGSYNEQFF
. TRBJ1-4 TRBV12-3/TRBV12-4 . TGTGCCAGCAGTTATGGACAGTTAAATGAAAAACTGTTTTTT CASSYGQLNEKLFF
few TRBJ2-7 TRBV5-1 . TGCGCCAGCAGCGCCCCGGGACAACGGACGCGAGAGCAGTACTTC CASSAPGQRTREQYF
few TRBJ2-3 TRBV6-1 TRBD1 TGTGCCAGCAGCTTTGGTGGGGACAGGGGGACAGATACGCAGTATTTT CASSFGGDRGTDTQYF
. TRBJ2-2 TRBV5-6 TRBD2 TGTGCCAGCAGCTTGGCGGGACTAGCCGTCGGGGAGCTGTTTTTT CASSLAGLAVGELFF
few TRBJ2-1 TRBV29-1 TRBD2 TGCAGCGTTAGACTAGCGGACTCCTACAATGAGCAGTTCTTC CSVRLADSYNEQFF
few TRBJ2-6 TRBV5-1 . TGCGCCAGCAGCTCTAAGGGGGGTGAAGGGGCCAACGTCCTGACTTTC CASSSKGGEGANVLTF
few TRBJ2-1 TRBV6-1 . TGTGCCAGCAGTAACGCGGCGGGTCAATTCTACAATGAGCAGTTCTTC CASSNAAGQFYNEQFF
few TRBJ2-7 TRBV28 . TGTGCCAGCAGTTCCGGGGACCAATACGAGCAGTACTTC CASSSGDQYEQYF
. TRBJ2-1 TRBV10-3 . TGTGCCATCAGCGGGGTGGGCCCCACGGGGTCCTACAATGAGCAGTTCTTC CAISGVGPTGSYNEQFF